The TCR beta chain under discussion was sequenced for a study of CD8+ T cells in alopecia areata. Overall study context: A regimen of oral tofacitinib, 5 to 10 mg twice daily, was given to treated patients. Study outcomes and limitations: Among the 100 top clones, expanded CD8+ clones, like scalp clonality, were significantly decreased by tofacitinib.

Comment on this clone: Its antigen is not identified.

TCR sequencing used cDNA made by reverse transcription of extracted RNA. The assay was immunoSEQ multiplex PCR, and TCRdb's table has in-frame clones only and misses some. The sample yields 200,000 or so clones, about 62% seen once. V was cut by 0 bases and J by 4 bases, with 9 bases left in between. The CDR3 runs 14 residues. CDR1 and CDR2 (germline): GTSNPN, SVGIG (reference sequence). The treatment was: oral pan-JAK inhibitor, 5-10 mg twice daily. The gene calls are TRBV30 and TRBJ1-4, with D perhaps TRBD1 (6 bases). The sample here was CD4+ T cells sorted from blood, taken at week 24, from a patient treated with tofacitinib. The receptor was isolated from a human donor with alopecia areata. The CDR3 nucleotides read TGTGCCTGGAGTGTTGAGGGGGTTAATGAAAAACTGTTTTTT. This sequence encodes CAWSVEGVNEKLFF. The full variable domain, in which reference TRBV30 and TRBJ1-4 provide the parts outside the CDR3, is SQTIHQWPATLVQPVGSPLSLECTVEGTSNPNLYWYRQAAGRGLQLLFYSVGIGQISSEVPQNLSASRPQDRQFILSSKKLLLSDSGFYLCAWSVEGVNEKLFFGSGTQLSVL.